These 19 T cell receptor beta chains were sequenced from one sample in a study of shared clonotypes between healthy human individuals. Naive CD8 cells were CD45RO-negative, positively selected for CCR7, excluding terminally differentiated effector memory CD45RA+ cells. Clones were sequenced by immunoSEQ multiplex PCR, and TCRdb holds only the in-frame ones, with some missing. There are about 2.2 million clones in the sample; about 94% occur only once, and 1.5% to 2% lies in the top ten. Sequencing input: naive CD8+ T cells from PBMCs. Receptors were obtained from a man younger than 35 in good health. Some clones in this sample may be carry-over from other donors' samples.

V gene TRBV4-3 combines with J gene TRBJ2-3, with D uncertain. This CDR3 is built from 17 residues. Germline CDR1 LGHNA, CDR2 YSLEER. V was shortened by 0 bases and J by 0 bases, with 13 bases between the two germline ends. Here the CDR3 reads CASSQDMAETSTDTQYF. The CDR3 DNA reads TGCGCCAGCAGCCAAGATATGGCGGAAACTAGCACAGATACGCAGTATTTT.

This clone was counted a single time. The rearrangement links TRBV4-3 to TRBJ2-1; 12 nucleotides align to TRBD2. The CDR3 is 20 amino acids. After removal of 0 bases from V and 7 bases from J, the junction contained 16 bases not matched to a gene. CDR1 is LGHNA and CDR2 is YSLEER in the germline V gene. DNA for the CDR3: TGCGCCAGCAGCCAAGATCCTGATATGTATACTAGCGGGAGGTGGAATGAGCAGTTCTTC. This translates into CASSQDPDMYTSGRWNEQFF.

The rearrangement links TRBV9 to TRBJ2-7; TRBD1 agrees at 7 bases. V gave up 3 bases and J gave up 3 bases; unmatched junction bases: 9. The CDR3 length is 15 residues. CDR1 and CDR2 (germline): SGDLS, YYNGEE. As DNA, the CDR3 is TGTGCCAGCAGCGGAGGGGAGAGGGGGCACTACGAGCAGTACTTC. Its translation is CASSGGERGHYEQYF.

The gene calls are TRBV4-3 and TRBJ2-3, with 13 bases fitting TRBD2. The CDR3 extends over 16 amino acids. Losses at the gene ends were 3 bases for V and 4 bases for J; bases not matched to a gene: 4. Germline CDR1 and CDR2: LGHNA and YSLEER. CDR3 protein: CASSQRGLAGADTQYF. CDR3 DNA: TGCGCCAGCAGCCAGAGAGGACTAGCGGGAGCAGATACGCAGTATTTT.

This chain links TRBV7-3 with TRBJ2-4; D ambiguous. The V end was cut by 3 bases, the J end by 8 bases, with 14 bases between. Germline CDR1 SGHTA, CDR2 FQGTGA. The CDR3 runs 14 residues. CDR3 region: CASSFTKGRDIQYF. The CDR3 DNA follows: TGTGCCAGCAGCTTTACAAAAGGAAGGGACATTCAGTACTTC.

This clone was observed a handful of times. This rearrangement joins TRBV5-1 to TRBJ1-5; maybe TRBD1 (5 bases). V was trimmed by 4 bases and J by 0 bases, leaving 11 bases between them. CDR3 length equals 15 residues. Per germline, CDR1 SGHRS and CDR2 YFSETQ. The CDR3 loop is CASSPDTNSNQPQHF. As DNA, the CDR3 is TGCGCCAGCAGCCCGGACACGAATAGCAATCAGCCCCAGCATTTT.

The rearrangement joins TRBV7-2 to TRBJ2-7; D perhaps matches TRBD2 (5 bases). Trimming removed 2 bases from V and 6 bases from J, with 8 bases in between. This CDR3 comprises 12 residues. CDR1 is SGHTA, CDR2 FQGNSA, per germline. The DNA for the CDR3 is TGTGCCAGCAGCTTACCCGGGGTCGAGCAGTACTTC. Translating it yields CASSLPGVEQYF.

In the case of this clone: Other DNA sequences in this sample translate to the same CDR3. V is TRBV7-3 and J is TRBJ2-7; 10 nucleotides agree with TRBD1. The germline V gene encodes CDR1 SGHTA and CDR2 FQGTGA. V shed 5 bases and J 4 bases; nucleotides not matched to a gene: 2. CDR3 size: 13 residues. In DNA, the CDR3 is TGTGCCAGCAGCCGGGACAGGGGATACGAGCAGTACTTC. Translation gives CASSRDRGYEQYF.

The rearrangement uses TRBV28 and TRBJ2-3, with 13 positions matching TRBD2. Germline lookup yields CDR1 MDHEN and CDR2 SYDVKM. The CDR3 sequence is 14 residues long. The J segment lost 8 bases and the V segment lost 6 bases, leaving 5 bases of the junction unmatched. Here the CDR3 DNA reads TGTGCCAGCAGCAAACTAGCGGGGGGGGGTACGCAGTATTTT. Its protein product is CASSKLAGGGTQYF.

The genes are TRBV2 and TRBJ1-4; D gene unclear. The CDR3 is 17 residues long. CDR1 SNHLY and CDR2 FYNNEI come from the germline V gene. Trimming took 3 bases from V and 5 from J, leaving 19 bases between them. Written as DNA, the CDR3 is TGTGCCAGCAGTGATAGGCCCCGGACGGTTGAGAATGAAAAACTGTTTTTT. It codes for CASSDRPRTVENEKLFF.

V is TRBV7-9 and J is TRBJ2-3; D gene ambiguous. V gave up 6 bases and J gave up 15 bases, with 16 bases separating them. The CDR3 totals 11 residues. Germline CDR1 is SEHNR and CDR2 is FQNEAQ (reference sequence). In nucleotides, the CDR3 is TGTGCCAGCAGTGAAGTTAACCAGCACTATTTT. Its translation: CASSEVNQHYF.

CDR3: CASTRGGEENIQYF. CDR3 nucleotides: TGTGCCAGCACCAGAGGGGGCGAGGAAAACATTCAGTACTTC. The chain combines TRBV6-5 with TRBJ2-4; TRBD1 agrees at 7 bases. The trim removed 7 bases at V and 5 bases at J, leaving 8 bases unmatched. CDR1 and CDR2 (germline): MNHEY, SVGAGI. The CDR3 is 14 amino acids.

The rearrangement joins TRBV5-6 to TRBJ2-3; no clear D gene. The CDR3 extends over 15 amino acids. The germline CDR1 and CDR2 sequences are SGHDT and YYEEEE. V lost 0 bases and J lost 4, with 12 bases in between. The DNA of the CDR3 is TGTGCCAGCAGCTTGGCCGAGGCCCCTTCAGATACGCAGTATTTT. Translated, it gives CASSLAEAPSDTQYF.

The CDR3 sequence: CASSGGGRMNTEAFF. In DNA form, the CDR3 reads TGTGCCAGCAGCGGGGGGGGACGGATGAACACTGAAGCTTTCTTT. The chain combines TRBV7-2 with TRBJ1-1, with D perhaps matching TRBD1 (5 bases). With 5 bases removed from V and 0 bases from J, the gap between germline ends came to 13 bases. Per germline, CDR1 SGHTA and CDR2 FQGNSA. There are 15 residues in the CDR3.

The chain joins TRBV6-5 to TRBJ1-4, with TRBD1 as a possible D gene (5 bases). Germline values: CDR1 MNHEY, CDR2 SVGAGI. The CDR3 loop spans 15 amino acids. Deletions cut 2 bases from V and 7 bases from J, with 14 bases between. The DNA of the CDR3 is TGTGCCAGCAGTTACAGCCTGATGGGACCTGAAAAACTGTTTTTT. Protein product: CASSYSLMGPEKLFF.

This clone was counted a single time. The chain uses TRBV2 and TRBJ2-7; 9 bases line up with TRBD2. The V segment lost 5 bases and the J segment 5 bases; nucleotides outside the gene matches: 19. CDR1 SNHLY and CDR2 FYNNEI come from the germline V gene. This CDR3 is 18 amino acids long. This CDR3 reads CASSYLRDSGSWIHEQYF. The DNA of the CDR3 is TGTGCCAGCAGTTACCTCCGGGATAGCGGGAGTTGGATCCACGAGCAGTACTTC. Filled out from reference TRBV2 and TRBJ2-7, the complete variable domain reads EPEVTQTPSHQVTQMGQEVILRCVPISNHLYFYWYRQILGQKVEFLVSFYNNEISEKSEIFDDQFSVERPDGSNFTLKIRSTKLEDSAMYFCASSYLRDSGSWIHEQYFGPGTRLTVT.

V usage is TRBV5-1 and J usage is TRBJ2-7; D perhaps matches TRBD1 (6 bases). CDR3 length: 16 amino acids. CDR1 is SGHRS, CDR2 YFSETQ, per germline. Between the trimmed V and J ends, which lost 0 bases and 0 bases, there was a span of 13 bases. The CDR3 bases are TGCGCCAGCAGCTTGGAAGATTCGGACAGCTCCTACGAGCAGTACTTC. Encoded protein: CASSLEDSDSSYEQYF. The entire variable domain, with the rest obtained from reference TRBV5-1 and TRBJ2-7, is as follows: KAGVTQTPRYLIKTRGQQVTLSCSPISGHRSVSWYQQTPGQGLQFLFEYFSETQRNKGNFPGRFSGRQFSNSRSEMNVSTLELGDSALYLCASSLEDSDSSYEQYFGPGTRLTVT.

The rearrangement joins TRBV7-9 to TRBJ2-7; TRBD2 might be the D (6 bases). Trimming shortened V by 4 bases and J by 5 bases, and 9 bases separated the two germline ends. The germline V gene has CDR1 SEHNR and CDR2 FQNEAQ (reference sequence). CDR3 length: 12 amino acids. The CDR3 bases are TGTGCCAGCAGCTACGGGGGTAACGAGCAGTACTTC. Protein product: CASSYGGNEQYF.

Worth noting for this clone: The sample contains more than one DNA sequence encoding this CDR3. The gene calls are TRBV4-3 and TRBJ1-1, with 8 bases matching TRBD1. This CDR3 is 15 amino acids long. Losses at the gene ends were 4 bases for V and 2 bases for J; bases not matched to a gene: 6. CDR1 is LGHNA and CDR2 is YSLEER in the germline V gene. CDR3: CASSRLTGVNTEAFF. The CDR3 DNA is TGCGCCAGCAGCCGTTTGACAGGGGTAAACACTGAAGCTTTCTTT.